This T cell receptor (beta chain) stems from a study of spatial heterogeneity in lung cancer (dated by TCRdb to the late 2010s). General notes on the study: Beta-chain transcripts were consistently detected in greater numbers than alpha-chain transcripts, which likely reflected higher beta-chain transcript abundance. Both alpha and beta chains were TCR-sequenced in 200 to 250 tumor regions, roughly 70 matched nontumor lung samples and 45 to 60 PBMC samples obtained at surgery. In the raw uncorrected reads, each unique combination of TCR and UMI appeared more than ten times on average. The study quantitatively compared TCR alpha and beta repertoires across multiple tumor regions, matched nontumor lung and blood in non-small cell lung cancer. The study linked features of the TCR repertoire to counts of nonsynonymous mutations, which were determined by whole-exome sequencing of tumor tissue. A strong correlation was found between TCR transcript counts in tumor regions and a T cell transcriptional module score from matched bulk RNA-seq.

The method was 5' RACE. The sequencing machine was a NextSeq 500. To allow correction of PCR and sequencing errors, the TCR library protocol tagged every TCR cDNA molecule with a unique molecular identifier. For the original study's pipeline: Decombinator tools were used for TCR identification, UMI-based error correction and CDR3 extraction. Expanded TCRs were defined as those above a frequency of 2 per 1,000, corresponding to the top 1% of the tumor frequency distribution. Expanded tumor TCRs statistically deemed absent (corrected P<0.05) from at least one tumor region were classed as regional, and all other expanded tumor TCRs were classed as ubiquitous. Renyi diversity was calculated using the R vegan package after each repertoire was subsampled 100 times to 5,000 TCRs. CDR3 similarity networks were constructed using string-kernel similarity of amino acid triplets, with links drawn between CDR3s whose pairwise similarity was above 0.82. TCRdb trimmed public reads at Q25 via fastp, called clones via MiXCR and kept in-frame beta chains. Under each unique CDR3 protein, matching rows form one entry showing the most common genes and DNA. These V and J calls originate from TCRdb's pipeline instead of the authors' own analysis. Recorded for this sample are approximately 11,000 distinct CDR3 sequences; more than 4.5% of them occurred a single time. Of the sample, around 12% is held by the ten largest clones.

The label giving this sample's time point can be read as: sample taken at primary tumor resection. Donors were under 95 patients with early-stage, untreated non-small cell lung cancer from the lung TRACERx cohort. For TCR sequencing, whole RNA was extracted from tumor and nontumor lung tissue, or from cryopreserved PBMC samples, and no cell sorting was done. Only patients for whom sufficient RNA was available from at least two tumor regions were selected for TCR sequencing. Before selection, tumor and adjacent nontumor lung specimens were reviewed by a lung pathologist. Findings and caveats that apply to the study as a whole: TCR-seq was estimated to cover only approximately 6.6% of tumor T cells for alpha chains and around 13% for beta chains. Counts of ubiquitous and regional expanded TCRs were found to correlate with counts of ubiquitous and regional nonsynonymous mutations, respectively. The number of expanded intratumoral alpha and beta TCRs correlated with the tumor nonsynonymous mutation count. Additional single-cell paired TCR alpha and beta sequencing was considered necessary to confirm, at a functional level, the hypothesis that regional TCRs recognize regional mutations.

This clonotype was found many times. Its recognized antigen is unknown. Per-base quality was not reported, and no clone a single base away is much larger than it. This beta chain turned up in a library designed for alpha chains; as an off-target read, its abundance says little. The CDR3 goes from the cysteine to the phenylalanine over 15 residues. Of the read, only the CDR3 DNA is kept; its 45 bases are in frame from base 1. V gives up 0 bases and J gives up 0 bases, and the segment between their germline ends measures 10 bases. Per the germline V gene, SGDLS is the CDR1 and YYNGEE is the CDR2. The sample in question was lung tumor tissue, obtained at surgery. This clonotype was sampled from a male donor with early-stage non-small cell lung cancer. The chain uses TRBV9 and TRBJ2-7; no D gene call is confident. Read as DNA, the sequence is TGTGCCAGCAGCGTAGAGGGCATCAGCTCCTACGAGCAGTACTTC. Its protein product is CASSVEGISSYEQYF.